The clone carrying this TCR beta chain turned up a few times. The V end was cut by 7 bases, the J end by 2 bases, with 4 bases between. The CDR3 contains 11 residues. The data originate from a study of blood T cell repertoires in COVID-19. Study information: From T cells, B-cell-depleted T cells, or PBMCs came the material, which was cDNA or gDNA.

Per the original methods: Nucleated cell number was recorded as an estimate derived from reference gene primer amplification. TCRdb's copy holds only in-frame clones and misses some; the assay was immunoSEQ multiplex PCR. V, J and clone size reflect that table, while D and trimming were determined from the DNA. The sample includes around 95,000 clones, less than 95% of them seen just once. The specimen was peripheral blood. The V gene is TRBV12-3 or TRBV12-4, the J gene TRBJ2-3, with D uncertain. This sequence originates from a man aged 50 to 59 with acute or convalescent COVID-19. The CDR3 DNA sequence: TGTGCCAGCACCTTCACAGATACGCAGTATTTT. This sequence encodes CASTFTDTQYF.